This TCR beta chain was observed in a study of T cell responses to AZD1222 COVID-19 vaccine. Study-level information: Pooled samples include second doses given at about 4 or 12 weeks.

Generated by immunoSEQ multiplex PCR, the TCRdb table keeps only in-frame clones and is missing some. The sample shows about 84,000 clones, 80% to 90% of them seen only once. The source material was peripheral blood, sampled on day 0 of AZD1222 vaccination. The receptor was derived from an adult in good health.

Written as DNA, the CDR3 is TGTGCCAGCAGTTTTTCCCTTAAACGGCTAGCGGAGGGGCAAGAGACCCAGTACTTC. This codes for CASSFSLKRLAEGQETQYF. The chain employs TRBV28 and TRBJ2-5; 7 bases align to TRBD2. The CDR3 is made up of 19 amino acids. Germline trimming cut 3 bases from V and 2 bases from J; bases unmatched to any gene: 18. Germline assignment: CDR1 MDHEN and CDR2 SYDVKM.